These 21 T cell receptor beta chains share one sample of origin, sequenced in a study of control samples from healthy donors and cancer patients. The protocol was immunoSEQ multiplex PCR, while the TCRdb copy is restricted to in-frame clones and leaves out a portion. The sample holds over 100,000 clones, about nine tenths seen once. The specimen sequenced was blood. These receptors came from a man aged 35-49 years in good health.

V is TRBV24-1 and J is TRBJ1-2, with 9 bases that match TRBD1. This CDR3 is 15 amino acids long. Germline V gives CDR1 KGHDR, CDR2 SFDVKD. The V and J ends lost 3 bases and 6 bases, in that order; junction bases with no gene match: 7. The CDR3 DNA reads TGTGCCACCAGTGATCCCGGGACAGGGTATAATGGCTACACCTTC. This translates into CATSDPGTGYNGYTF.

The J gene is TRBJ2-7, the V gene TRBV6-5; D unresolved. The CDR3 spans 14 residues. The V gene's germline CDR1 is MNHEY and CDR2 SVGAGI. Trimming removed 8 bases at V and 3 bases at J, with 17 bases between. This CDR3 is CASAETWQRYEQYF. CDR3 DNA: TGTGCCAGCGCCGAAACGTGGCAACGCTACGAGCAGTACTTC.

Concerning this clone itself: In the same sample, other DNA sequences code for this CDR3. The V call is TRBV14, the J call TRBJ1-1, with D possibly matching TRBD1 (5 bases). The CDR3 covers 13 residues. Trimming removed 5 bases from V and 1 base from J, with 8 bases in between. CDR1 and CDR2 from the germline V gene are SGHDN and FVKESK. CDR3 bases: TGTGCCAGCAGCTTACAGGAGAACACTGAAGCTTTCTTT. It translates to CASSLQENTEAFF.

This clone appeared a single time. This chain connects TRBV4-2 to TRBJ2-3, with TRBD2 matching 10 bases. CDR3 length equals 15 residues. Unmatched junction bases numbered 1, after V lost 0 bases and J lost 4 bases. CDR1 LGHNA and CDR2 YNFKEQ come from the germline V gene. The chain's CDR3 is CASSQEAGGPDTQYF. CDR3 DNA: TGTGCCAGCAGCCAAGAAGCGGGGGGGCCAGATACGCAGTATTTT.

The chain has TRBV7-9 and TRBJ1-1; D gene ambiguous. This CDR3 is 15 amino acids long. Trimming cost V 4 bases and J 0 bases, with 12 bases left between them. Germline CDR1 reads SEHNR; CDR2 reads FQNEAQ (reference sequence). For the CDR3, the DNA is TGTGCCAGCAGCTCACCCAGAGAACTGAACACTGAAGCTTTCTTT. This gives the protein CASSSPRELNTEAFF.

The chain carries TRBV10-3 and TRBJ2-3, with 11 bases that match TRBD2. V dropped 10 bases and J dropped 0; count of bases not matched to a gene: 9. The CDR3 spans 16 residues. The germline V gene has CDR1 ENHRY and CDR2 SYGVKD. The CDR3 loop reads CASRLAGRTSTDTQYF. CDR3 DNA sequence: TGTGCCAGCAGACTAGCGGGGCGGACTAGCACAGATACGCAGTATTTT.

DNA for the CDR3: TGTGCCAGCAGCCCGAGGACAGGGGGAGTTAATTCACCCCTCCACTTT. Residues: CASSPRTGGVNSPLHF. J is TRBJ1-6 and V is TRBV7-6; 10 positions match TRBD1. Unmatched junction bases numbered 7, after V lost 5 bases and J lost 6 bases. Germline CDR1 is SGHVS and CDR2 is FNYEAQ. The CDR3 length is 16 residues.

The chain carries TRBV4-1 and TRBJ2-7; 8 nucleotides align to TRBD2. CDR3 length: 16 amino acids. V dropped 2 bases and J dropped 0; count of bases not matched to a gene: 6. Germline V gene lookup returns CDR1 MGHRA and CDR2 YSYEKL. Here the CDR3 reads CASSQFRAGGSYEQYF. CDR3 DNA sequence: TGCGCCAGCAGCCAATTTCGCGCGGGGGGCTCCTACGAGCAGTACTTC.

The chain has TRBV15 and TRBJ2-1; D is perhaps TRBD2 (5 bases). The V and J ends lost 0 bases and 10 bases respectively, with 10 bases between them. CDR1 is LNHNV, CDR2 YYDKDF, per germline (reference sequence). The CDR3 covers 13 residues. Here the CDR3 DNA reads TGTGCCACCAGCAGAGATGTTTCGGGGGAGCAGTTCTTC. Residues: CATSRDVSGEQFF.

The genes are TRBV9 and TRBJ1-1; D perhaps matches TRBD1 (6 bases). V gave up 0 bases and J gave up 5 bases, with 14 bases separating them. CDR1 and CDR2 from the germline V gene are SGDLS and YYNGEE. This CDR3 has 15 residues. The CDR3 DNA reads as TGTGCCAGCAGCGTAGGAGGGGGACTTAATACTGAAGCTTTCTTT. This translates into CASSVGGGLNTEAFF.

The rearrangement links TRBV11-3 to TRBJ1-1; D is ambiguous. CDR1 SGHNT and CDR2 YENEEA come from the germline V gene. CDR3 size: 14 residues. V gave up 1 base and J gave up 4 bases, with 10 bases separating them. The DNA for the CDR3 is TGTGCCAGCAGCTTAGGGGGTACGAGCACTGAAGCTTTCTTT. Residues: CASSLGGTSTEAFF.

The J gene is TRBJ2-7, the V gene TRBV6-5, with D perhaps matching TRBD2 (7 bases). Trimming left V 7 bases short and J 5 bases short, with 18 bases between. Germline V gene lookup returns CDR1 MNHEY and CDR2 SVGAGI. CDR3 length equals 14 residues. The DNA for the CDR3 is TGTGCCAGCACCCTAGGGGGAGGGGGGAACGAGCAGTACTTC. This gives the protein CASTLGGGGNEQYF.

This chain joins TRBV7-3 and TRBJ2-2, with D hard to call. The CDR3 extends over 13 amino acids. V lost 5 bases and J 7 bases, leaving 11 bases between the germline ends. Per the germline V gene, CDR1 is SGHTA and CDR2 is FQGTGA. CDR3 nucleotides: TGTGCCAGCAGCCCTTTAACGAACGGGGAGCTGTTTTTT. It specifies CASSPLTNGELFF.

On this clone itself: Other DNA sequences in the same sample also yield this CDR3. CDR3 loop: CASSLVRTTEAFF. CDR3 DNA sequence: TGTGCCAGCAGCTTAGTCAGGACCACTGAAGCTTTCTTT. The chain carries TRBV7-2 and TRBJ1-1; no definite D call. V lost 1 base to trimming and J lost 4 bases, with 7 bases between them. This CDR3 contains 13 residues. CDR1 is SGHTA, CDR2 FQGNSA, per germline. Together with reference TRBV7-2 and TRBJ1-1, the CDR3 gives the full variable domain: GAGVSQSPSNKVTEKGKDVELRCDPISGHTALYWYRQSLGQGLEFLIYFQGNSAPDKSGLPSDRFSAERTGGSVSTLTIQRTQQEDSAVYLCASSLVRTTEAFFGQGTRLTVV.

The rearrangement joins TRBV29-1 to TRBJ2-5, with a tentative D call TRBD2 (6 bases). This CDR3 spans 13 amino acids. The germline V gene has CDR1 SQVTM and CDR2 ANQGSEA. Between the trimmed V and J ends, which lost 2 bases and 4 bases, there was a span of 11 bases. The CDR3 is CSVERGTRETQYF. In DNA form, the CDR3 reads TGCAGCGTTGAACGGGGGACGCGAGAGACCCAGTACTTC.

V usage is TRBV5-5 and J usage is TRBJ1-2; D is possibly TRBD1 (6 bases). V was trimmed by 3 bases and J by 4 bases, leaving 19 bases between them. The CDR3 loop spans 16 amino acids. Germline-derived CDR1 and CDR2 are SGHKS and YYEKEE (reference sequence). CDR3 coding DNA: TGTGCCAGCAGCTCGCTCAAAGCGGGGGGGGCCTATGGCTACACCTTC. It specifies CASSSLKAGGAYGYTF.

The chain has TRBV9 and TRBJ1-5; D unresolved. Germline-derived CDR1 and CDR2 are SGDLS and YYNGEE. The CDR3 is made up of 16 amino acids. The V end was cut by 4 bases, the J end by 0 bases, with 14 bases between. Here the CDR3 DNA reads TGTGCCAGCAGCCCGGACGGAGATAATAGCAATCAGCCCCAGCATTTT. Translation gives CASSPDGDNSNQPQHF.

The gene calls are TRBV9 and TRBJ1-4; D perhaps matches TRBD1 (5 bases). The germline V gene encodes CDR1 SGDLS and CDR2 YYNGEE. This CDR3 comprises 16 residues. Between the trimmed V and J ends, which lost 2 bases and 4 bases, there was a span of 15 bases. The CDR3 DNA sequence: TGTGCCAGCAGCGTGGGGGGAAGGTCGGGTAATGAAAAACTGTTTTTT. Translation: CASSVGGRSGNEKLFF.

The CDR3 DNA reads as TGCGCCAGCAGCGGAACCAACCTTAAGAACACTGAAGCTTTCTTT. Protein: CASSGTNLKNTEAFF. The chain has TRBV5-1 and TRBJ1-1; D uncertain. This CDR3 is built from 15 residues. Between the trimmed V and J ends, which lost 4 bases and 1 base, there was a span of 14 bases. CDR1 and CDR2 from the germline V gene are SGHRS and YFSETQ.

J is TRBJ2-7 and V is TRBV6-1, with a possible D match to TRBD1 (6 bases). The CDR3 contains 13 residues. Trimming stripped 3 bases from V and 9 bases from J, with 15 bases between. Per the germline V gene, CDR1 is MNHNS and CDR2 is SASEGT. CDR3 amino acids: CASSDTGTLVQYF. In DNA, the CDR3 is TGTGCCAGCAGTGATACCGGGACACTCGTGCAGTACTTC.

This clone appeared once. Germline and junction disagree at one end, which may indicate a read error. Other DNA sequences in the sample encode the same CDR3. The chain is built from TRBV5-1 and TRBJ2-7; D gene ambiguous. CDR1 is SGHRS, CDR2 YFSETQ, per germline. The CDR3 covers 12 residues. This chain's CDR3 is CASSLAPVRAFF. Here the CDR3 DNA reads TGCGCCAGTAGCTTGGCCCCGGTACGCGCCTTCTTC.